This is a list of T cell receptor beta chains from one sample in a study of response to subunit inactivated influenza vaccine. TCRdb re-called the RT-PCR reads with MiXCR, one entry per CDR3 protein. The data show over 800,000 distinct CDR3 sequences, 21% seen once. The starting material was PBMCs from blood, obtained 5 to 6 days after vaccination. These receptors were obtained from a man aged 50-60 years who received an inactivated influenza vaccine. Each CDR3 is given with its conserved first and last residue. D genes are given only for firm matches. Not every row has a clone size; where given, it reads once, few, many or a size class.

.,TRBD1,TRBJ2-7,TRBV6-2/TRBV6-3,TGTGCCACCAAGACTGACAGGGTCTCCTACGAGCAGTACTTC,CATKTDRVSYEQYF
.,.,TRBJ2-7,TRBV11-2,TGTGCCAGCAGCTGGGTTCGGCGGCCCTACGAGCAGTACTTC,CASSWVRRPYEQYF
.,TRBD2,TRBJ2-1,TRBV4-1,TGCGCCAGCAGCCCTGGACTAGCGGGGACTCGAAAGCAGTTCTTC,CASSPGLAGTRKQFF
few,.,TRBJ2-7,TRBV20-1,TGCAGTGCTAGAGATCAGGGAAGGACGTACTACGAGCAGTACTTC,CSARDQGRTYYEQYF
.,.,TRBJ2-1,TRBV5-1,TGCGCCAGCAGCACCGAGGGGTACTCCTACAATGAGCAGTTCTTC,CASSTEGYSYNEQFF
many,.,TRBJ1-2,TRBV20-1,TGCAGTGCTAGAGTTCCCCTGACCCTCTATGGCTACACCTTC,CSARVPLTLYGYTF
few,TRBD1,TRBJ1-2,TRBV7-2,TGTGCCAGCAGCTTAGGGACAGGGGGCGGTGGCTACACCTTC,CASSLGTGGGGYTF
.,TRBD1,TRBJ2-7,TRBV13,TGTGCCAGCAGCCTTAACAGGGGGTGGTACGAGCAGTACTTC,CASSLNRGWYEQYF
.,.,TRBJ2-2,TRBV6-1,TGTGCCAGCAGTGACCCGGGACTCACCGGGGAGCTGTTTTTT,CASSDPGLTGELFF
few,.,TRBJ2-5,TRBV20-1,TGCAGTGCTAGTGAGGACTATATAGGGACCCAGTACTTC,CSASEDYIGTQYF
few,TRBD2,TRBJ2-3,TRBV20-1,TGCAGTGCTAGCCAGACTAGCGGGAATCCAGATACGCAGTATTTT,CSASQTSGNPDTQYF
few,.,TRBJ2-1,TRBV6-5,TGTGCCAGCAGTTACGCCAGAGGAGCGGCGGCTCTCTCCTACAATGAGCAGTTCTTC,CASSYARGAAALSYNEQFF
.,.,TRBJ2-7,TRBV7-9,TGTGCCAGCAGCTTAGGAGGGGCAGGGAGGAACGAGCAGTACTTC,CASSLGGAGRNEQYF
once,.,TRBJ2-7,TRBV6-1,TGTGCCAGCAGTGAAGTTGGCAGGGTGGACGAGCAGTACTTC,CASSEVGRVDEQYF
few,.,TRBJ2-5,TRBV4-3,TGCGCCAGCAGCCAAGGAGGAGCAGGGGTACAGGAGACCCAGTACTTC,CASSQGGAGVQETQYF
.,TRBD1,TRBJ1-1,TRBV20-1,TGCAGTGCTAGAGATCCCAGGGGGCCCACTGAAGCTTTCTTT,CSARDPRGPTEAFF
.,TRBD1,TRBJ2-7,TRBV12-3/TRBV12-4,TGTGCCAGCAGTACGACAGGGTATTTCGAGCAGTACTTC,CASSTTGYFEQYF
few,.,TRBJ2-5,TRBV6-2/TRBV6-3,TGTGCCAGCACCCCAATAGGGAAAGAGACCCAGTACTTC,CASTPIGKETQYF
.,TRBD1,TRBJ2-1,TRBV7-6,TGTGCCAGCAGCTTAATGGGACAGGGGGCGACTGAGCAGTTCTTC,CASSLMGQGATEQFF
.,TRBD1,TRBJ2-4,TRBV7-2,TGTGCCACCAGGGGGTGGGATCTAGCCAAAAACATTCAGTACTTC,CATRGWDLAKNIQYF
few,.,TRBJ2-7,TRBV7-9,TGTGCCAGCAGCACGACAGTCTACGAGCAGTACTTC,CASSTTVYEQYF
many,.,TRBJ2-5,TRBV15,TGTGCCACCAGCAGAGGGAACAGGGAGGAGACCCAGTACTTC,CATSRGNREETQYF
.,.,TRBJ2-3,TRBV20-1,TGCAGTGCTAGAGAGTTAACTAGGGGTAGCACAGATACGCAGTATTTT,CSARELTRGSTDTQYF
many,TRBD2,TRBJ2-3,TRBV12-3/TRBV12-4,TGTGCCAGCAGTCCTAGGGAGGGGTTAAGCACAGATACGCAGTATTTT,CASSPREGLSTDTQYF
.,TRBD1,TRBJ2-2,TRBV20-1,TGCAGTGCTAGAGCCCTCGGACAGGGGTTCACCGGGGAGCTGTTTTTT,CSARALGQGFTGELFF
few,TRBD1,TRBJ2-7,TRBV12-3/TRBV12-4,TGTGCCAGCAGTCACGGACAGGGGACCGAGCAGTACTTC,CASSHGQGTEQYF
.,.,TRBJ2-3,TRBV3-1,TGTGCCAGCAGCCAAGTCGAGGCTAGCACAGATACGCAGTATTTT,CASSQVEASTDTQYF
many,.,TRBJ2-5,TRBV7-8,TGTGCCAGCAGCCCAGGACAGAACTTTCAAGAGACCCAGTACTTC,CASSPGQNFQETQYF